This note documents a single T cell receptor (beta chain) sequence. TCRdb's table, derived via immunoSEQ multiplex PCR, lists solely in-frame clones and lacks some. The sample has 150,000 or so clones, roughly 83% seen once. The sample is drawn from a study of blood T cell repertoires in COVID-19. Enrolment of Seattle patients took place during active infection, and they were followed longitudinally. Germline trimming cut 6 bases from V and 1 base from J; bases unmatched to any gene: 3. Germline values: CDR1 SQVTM, CDR2 ANQGSEA. The CDR3 contains 14 residues. This sequence originates from a woman aged 55-70 years with COVID-19, enrolled during active disease. Sequencing was done on a sample of peripheral blood. This chain uses TRBV29-1 with TRBJ2-1, with 10 bases aligning to TRBD1. The CDR3 spells CSVADRGSYNEQFF. Here the CDR3 DNA reads TGCAGCGTGGCGGACAGGGGGTCCTACAATGAGCAGTTCTTC.